This T cell receptor beta chain is drawn from a study of blood T cell repertoires in COVID-19. Study processing details: By means of reference gene primer amplification, nucleated cell counts were estimated. Sequenced by immunoSEQ multiplex PCR; TCRdb stores in-frame clones only, minus some. V, J and clone size were drawn from that table, and D and trimming were deduced from the DNA. The profile shows approximately 180,000 clones, under 85% of them singletons. This clone occurred a few times. After removal of 3 bases from V and 9 bases from J, the junction contained 13 bases not matched to a gene. Germline V lookup: CDR1 SEHNR, CDR2 FQNEAQ (reference sequence). The CDR3 has 15 residues.

The material sequenced was peripheral blood. The rearrangement uses TRBV7-9 and TRBJ2-5, with 7 bases identical to TRBD2. The sequence came from an elderly woman with acute or convalescent COVID-19. DNA of the CDR3: TGTGCCAGCAGCTTGACTAGCTTCGGGGTGCGGTCCCAGTACTTC. Encoded protein: CASSLTSFGVRSQYF.